This TCR beta chain was identified during a study of CD8 T cells in Susac syndrome. Random hexamers were used to reverse transcribe roughly 0.5 to 1 ug of RNA. It was immunoSEQ multiplex PCR that amplified TCR beta CDR3 across 54 Vbeta and 13 Jbeta. MiXCR was run by TCRdb on the immunoSEQ multiplex PCR reads, yielding one entry per CDR3 protein. There are a few hundred thousand distinct CDR3 sequences in the sample; 80% to 95% occur only once, and about 0.13% lies in the top ten. In its sample, this clonotype was seen a few times. V lost 3 bases and J lost 5, with 11 bases in between. This CDR3 spans 13 amino acids. CD8+ and CD4+ blood T cells underwent TCR beta sequencing.

The sample was CD8+ T cells from PBMCs. V and J are TRBV12-3 or TRBV12-4 and TRBJ2-7, with D uncertain. The receptor was isolated from a human donor with multiple sclerosis. The chain's CDR3 is CASSLSLGHEQYF. In DNA, the CDR3 is TGTGCCAGCAGTTTGTCGTTGGGCCACGAGCAGTACTTC.